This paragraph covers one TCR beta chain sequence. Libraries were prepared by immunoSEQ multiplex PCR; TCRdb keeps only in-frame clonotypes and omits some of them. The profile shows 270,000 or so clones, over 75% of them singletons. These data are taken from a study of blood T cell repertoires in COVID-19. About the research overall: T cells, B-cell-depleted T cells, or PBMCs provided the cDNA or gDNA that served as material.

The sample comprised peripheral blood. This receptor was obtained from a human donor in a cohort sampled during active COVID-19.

CDR3 protein: CASSTRELTYNQPQHF. Written as DNA, the CDR3 is TGTGCCAGCAGTACCCGGGAATTGACTTACAATCAGCCCCAGCATTTT. J is TRBJ1-5 and V is TRBV28; no reliable D call. The V gene lost 5 bases and the J gene lost 3 bases, with 17 bases spanning the gap. This CDR3 is built from 16 residues. Germline CDR1 MDHEN, CDR2 SYDVKM.